This T cell receptor (beta chain) was recorded in a study of immune evolution from preneoplasia to lung adenocarcinoma. Study-wide context: HLA loss of heterozygosity: roughly 7.5% AIS, about 15% MIA, over 25% ADC, none AAH.

The method was immunoSEQ multiplex PCR; TCRdb's version includes in-frame clones alone and lacks a portion of them. This table holds about 3,400 clones, over 70% found once. The CDR3 spans 14 residues. V lost 0 bases and J lost 6, with 11 bases in between. Germline V lookup: CDR1 SGDLS, CDR2 YYNGEE. Sequencing input: FFPE lung adenocarcinoma in situ tissue. The chain uses TRBV9 and TRBJ2-3, with D perhaps matching TRBD2 (5 bases). This clonotype was obtained from a person aged 60-79 years with lung adenocarcinoma. The CDR3 sequence is CASSVEPERDTQYF. The CDR3 DNA reads as TGTGCCAGCAGCGTAGAACCGGAGCGGGATACGCAGTATTTT.